The following is a T cell receptor (beta chain) sequence with its context. Its specificity is not known. Profiling relied on immunoSEQ multiplex PCR, and the TCRdb table lists in-frame clones only, not all of them. This sample has about 62,000 clones, with about 72% found just once. The data are from a study of radiotherapy plus CTLA-4 blockade in lung cancer. Broader study findings: Some TCR clones had been derived from tumors. These clones expanded in peripheral blood after radiotherapy plus ipilimumab. Together with interferon-beta, which increased in serum after radiation, early dynamic changes in blood T cell clones were reportedly the best predictors of response.

Focal radiation was given together with CTLA-4 blockade (ipilimumab) to patients with chemo-refractory metastatic non-small-cell lung cancer. This clonotype was sampled from a human donor with non-small cell lung cancer who had a complete response to radiotherapy plus ipilimumab. Sequenced here: peripheral blood, sampled from a patient treated with radiotherapy plus ipilimumab.

CDR3 in amino acids: CASSYSEGYSNSPLHF. DNA of the CDR3: TGTGCCAGCAGTTACTCGGAGGGGTATAGTAATTCACCCCTCCACTTT. V gene TRBV6-5 combines with J gene TRBJ1-6; tentative D call: TRBD1 (5 bases). The germline gives CDR1 MNHEY, CDR2 SVGAGI. V lost 0 bases and J 6 bases, leaving 12 bases between the germline ends. This CDR3 comprises 16 residues.